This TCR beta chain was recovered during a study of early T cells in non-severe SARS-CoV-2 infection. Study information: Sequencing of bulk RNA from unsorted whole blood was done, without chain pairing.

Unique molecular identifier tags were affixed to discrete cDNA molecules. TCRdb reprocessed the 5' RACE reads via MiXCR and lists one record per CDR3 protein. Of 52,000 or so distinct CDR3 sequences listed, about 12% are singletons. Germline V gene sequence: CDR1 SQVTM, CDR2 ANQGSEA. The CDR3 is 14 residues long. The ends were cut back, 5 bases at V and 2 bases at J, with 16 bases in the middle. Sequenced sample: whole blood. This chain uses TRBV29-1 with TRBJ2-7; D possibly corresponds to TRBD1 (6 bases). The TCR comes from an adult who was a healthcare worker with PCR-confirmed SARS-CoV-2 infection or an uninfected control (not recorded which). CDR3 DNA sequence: TGCAGCGTTACACAGGGAGCCAACCCCTACGAGCAGTACTTC. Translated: CSVTQGANPYEQYF.